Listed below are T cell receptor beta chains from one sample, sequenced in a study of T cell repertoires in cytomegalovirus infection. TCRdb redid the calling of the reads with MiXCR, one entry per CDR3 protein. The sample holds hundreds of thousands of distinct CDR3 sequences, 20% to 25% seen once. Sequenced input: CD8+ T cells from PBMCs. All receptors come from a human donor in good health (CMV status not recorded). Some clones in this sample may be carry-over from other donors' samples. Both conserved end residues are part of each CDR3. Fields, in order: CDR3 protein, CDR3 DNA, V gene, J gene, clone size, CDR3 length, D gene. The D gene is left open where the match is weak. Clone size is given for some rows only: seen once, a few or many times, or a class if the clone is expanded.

cdr3_aa: CASSRFGELFF
cdr3_nt: TGTGCCAGCAGCCGTTTCGGGGAGCTGTTTTTT
v_call: TRBV5-5
j_call: TRBJ2-2
clone_size: few
cdr3_length: 11
d_call: .

cdr3_aa: CASSQGGSLYGYTF
cdr3_nt: TGTGCCAGCAGCCAGGGTGGCAGCCTCTATGGCTACACCTTC
v_call: TRBV7-9
j_call: TRBJ1-2
clone_size: few
cdr3_length: 14
d_call: .

cdr3_aa: CSVERITTNVLTF
cdr3_nt: TGCAGCGTTGAAAGGATAACAACCAACGTCCTGACTTTC
v_call: TRBV29-1
j_call: TRBJ2-6
clone_size: once
cdr3_length: 13
d_call: .

cdr3_aa: CASSTRMDRFTMNTEAFF
cdr3_nt: TGTGCCAGCAGTACCCGAATGGACAGGTTTACTATGAACACTGAAGCTTTCTTT
v_call: TRBV2
j_call: TRBJ1-1
clone_size: few
cdr3_length: 18
d_call: TRBD1

cdr3_aa: CATDAGLAGGETQYF
cdr3_nt: TGTGCCACCGACGCGGGACTAGCGGGGGGTGAGACCCAGTACTTC
v_call: TRBV15
j_call: TRBJ2-5
clone_size: .
cdr3_length: 15
d_call: TRBD2

cdr3_aa: CASSLDEGTEAFF
cdr3_nt: TGTGCCAGCAGCTTGGATGAGGGCACTGAAGCTTTCTTT
v_call: TRBV5-5
j_call: TRBJ1-1
clone_size: many
cdr3_length: 13
d_call: .

cdr3_aa: CASSSRTSEGASDTQYF
cdr3_nt: TGTGCCAGCAGCTCCCGGACTAGTGAGGGGGCGTCAGATACGCAGTATTTT
v_call: TRBV11-3
j_call: TRBJ2-3
clone_size: .
cdr3_length: 17
d_call: .

cdr3_aa: CASSPHRRENNIQYF
cdr3_nt: TGTGCCAGCAGCCCTCACCGCAGGGAGAATAACATTCAGTACTTC
v_call: TRBV7-9
j_call: TRBJ2-4
clone_size: few
cdr3_length: 15
d_call: .

cdr3_aa: CASSYSERGRRGATQYF
cdr3_nt: TGTGCCAGCAGTTACTCTGAGCGGGGGCGGAGGGGGGCTACGCAGTATTTT
v_call: TRBV6-5
j_call: TRBJ2-3
clone_size: few
cdr3_length: 17
d_call: TRBD2

cdr3_aa: CASSVRENTEAFF
cdr3_nt: TGTGCCAGCAGCGTACGGGAGAACACTGAAGCTTTCTTT
v_call: TRBV7-6
j_call: TRBJ1-1
clone_size: many
cdr3_length: 13
d_call: .

cdr3_aa: CASSFRDNNYNEQFF
cdr3_nt: TGTGCCAGCAGTTTCCGGGACAATAACTACAATGAGCAGTTCTTC
v_call: TRBV7-4
j_call: TRBJ2-1
clone_size: many
cdr3_length: 15
d_call: .

cdr3_aa: CASSLGLANLGDTEAFF
cdr3_nt: TGTGCCAGCAGCTTAGGTCTAGCGAACCTGGGGGACACTGAAGCTTTCTTT
v_call: TRBV7-9
j_call: TRBJ1-1
clone_size: few
cdr3_length: 17
d_call: .

cdr3_aa: CASSLAGGKNIQYF
cdr3_nt: TGTGCCAGCAGTTTAGCGGGTGGCAAAAACATTCAGTACTTC
v_call: TRBV12-3/TRBV12-4
j_call: TRBJ2-4
clone_size: many
cdr3_length: 14
d_call: .

cdr3_aa: CASSLGPYPPTKAFF
cdr3_nt: TGTGCCAGCAGCTTAGGTCCCTACCCCCCTACGAAAGCTTTCTTT
v_call: TRBV7-9
j_call: TRBJ1-1
clone_size: .
cdr3_length: 15
d_call: .

cdr3_aa: CASSPRTVLTEAFF
cdr3_nt: TGTGCCAGCAGCCCCCGGACAGTCCTCACTGAAGCTTTCTTT
v_call: TRBV7-3
j_call: TRBJ1-1
clone_size: .
cdr3_length: 14
d_call: .

cdr3_aa: CASREDLIRSDEQFF
cdr3_nt: TGCGCCAGCAGAGAGGACTTAATCCGGAGCGATGAGCAGTTCTTC
v_call: TRBV5-1
j_call: TRBJ2-1
clone_size: .
cdr3_length: 15
d_call: .

cdr3_aa: CASSFYFGGLGNEQFF
cdr3_nt: TGTGCCAGCAGCTTCTATTTCGGGGGGCTGGGGAATGAGCAGTTCTTC
v_call: TRBV5-6
j_call: TRBJ2-1
clone_size: few
cdr3_length: 16
d_call: .

cdr3_aa: CASNEDTEAFF
cdr3_nt: TGTGCCAGCAATGAGGACACTGAAGCTTTCTTT
v_call: TRBV28
j_call: TRBJ1-1
clone_size: few
cdr3_length: 11
d_call: .

cdr3_aa: CASTPKAGGYNEQFF
cdr3_nt: TGTGCCAGCACTCCCAAGGCGGGGGGGTACAATGAGCAGTTCTTC
v_call: TRBV6-5
j_call: TRBJ2-1
clone_size: .
cdr3_length: 15
d_call: TRBD2

cdr3_aa: CSVGLAGYYEQYF
cdr3_nt: TGCAGCGTGGGACTAGCGGGGTACTACGAGCAGTACTTC
v_call: TRBV29-1
j_call: TRBJ2-7
clone_size: .
cdr3_length: 13
d_call: TRBD2

cdr3_aa: CASSFTSGWREHQETQYF
cdr3_nt: TGTGCCAGCAGTTTTACGAGCGGTTGGCGGGAGCATCAAGAGACCCAGTACTTC
v_call: TRBV28
j_call: TRBJ2-5
clone_size: .
cdr3_length: 18
d_call: TRBD2

cdr3_aa: CASNLQGNPADTQYF
cdr3_nt: TGTGCCAGCAATCTCCAGGGGAATCCCGCAGATACGCAGTATTTT
v_call: TRBV12-3/TRBV12-4
j_call: TRBJ2-3
clone_size: few
cdr3_length: 15
d_call: .

cdr3_aa: CASSPTSGEYEQHF
cdr3_nt: TGTGCCAGCAGCCCGACTAGCGGGGAGTACGAGCAGCACTTC
v_call: TRBV7-2
j_call: TRBJ2-7
clone_size: many
cdr3_length: 14
d_call: TRBD2